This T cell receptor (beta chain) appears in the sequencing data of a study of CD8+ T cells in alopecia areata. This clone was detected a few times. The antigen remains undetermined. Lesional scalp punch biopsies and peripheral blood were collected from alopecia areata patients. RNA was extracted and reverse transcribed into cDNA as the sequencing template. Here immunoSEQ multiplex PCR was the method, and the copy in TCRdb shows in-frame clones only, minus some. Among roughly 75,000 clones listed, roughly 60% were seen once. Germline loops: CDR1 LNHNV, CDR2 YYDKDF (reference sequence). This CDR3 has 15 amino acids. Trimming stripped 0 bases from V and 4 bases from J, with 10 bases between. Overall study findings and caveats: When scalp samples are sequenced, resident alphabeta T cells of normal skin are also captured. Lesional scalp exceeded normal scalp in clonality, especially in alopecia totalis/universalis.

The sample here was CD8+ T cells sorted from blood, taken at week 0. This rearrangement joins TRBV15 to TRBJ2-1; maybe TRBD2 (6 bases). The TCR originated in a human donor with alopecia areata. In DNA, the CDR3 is TGTGCCACCAGCAGAGAAGCGGGCGATTACAATGAGCAGTTCTTC. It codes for CATSREAGDYNEQFF. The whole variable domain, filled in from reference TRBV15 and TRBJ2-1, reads DAMVIQNPRYQVTQFGKPVTLSCSQTLNHNVMYWYQQKSSQAPKLLFHYYDKDFNNEADTPDNFQSRRPNTSFCFLDIRSPGLGDTAMYLCATSREAGDYNEQFFGPGTRLTVL.